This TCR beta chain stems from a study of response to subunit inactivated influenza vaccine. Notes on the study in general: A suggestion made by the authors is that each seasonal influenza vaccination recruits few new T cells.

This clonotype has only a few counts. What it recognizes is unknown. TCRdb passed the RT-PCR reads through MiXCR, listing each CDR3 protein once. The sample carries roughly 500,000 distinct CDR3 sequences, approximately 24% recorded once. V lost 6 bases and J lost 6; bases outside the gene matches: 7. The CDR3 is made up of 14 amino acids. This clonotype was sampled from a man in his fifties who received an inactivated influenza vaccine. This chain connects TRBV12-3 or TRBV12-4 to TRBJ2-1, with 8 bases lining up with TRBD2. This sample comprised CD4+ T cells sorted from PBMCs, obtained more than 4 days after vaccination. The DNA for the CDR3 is TGTGCCAGCAGGTACGGGACTAGGGGCAATGAGCAGTTCTTC. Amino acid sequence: CASRYGTRGNEQFF.